The 20 T cell receptor beta chains below were found in one sample sequenced in a study of radiotherapy plus CTLA-4 blockade in lung cancer. Generated by immunoSEQ multiplex PCR, the TCRdb table keeps only in-frame clones and is missing some. The repertoire holds 65,000 to 70,000 clones, 79% seen once, with roughly 9.7% in the top ten. Specimen: peripheral blood, collected from a patient treated with radiotherapy plus ipilimumab. These receptors all come from a human donor with non-small cell lung cancer who had a complete response to radiotherapy plus ipilimumab.

This clone was counted between two and nine times. The V and J genes are TRBV10-3 and TRBJ2-7; 10 bases match TRBD2. J was trimmed by 2 bases and V by 8 bases; bases with no gene match: 3. The CDR3 totals 13 residues. Germline lookup yields CDR1 ENHRY and CDR2 SYGVKD. CDR3 residues: CAIGAGGPYEQYF. The CDR3 coding sequence is TGTGCCATCGGAGCGGGGGGGCCCTACGAGCAGTACTTC.

This clone was seen a single time. This chain uses TRBV11-2 with TRBJ2-7, with D perhaps TRBD1 (5 bases). V was shortened by 4 bases and J by 3 bases, with 22 bases between the two germline ends. The germline V gene has CDR1 SGHAT and CDR2 FQNNGV. This CDR3 has 17 amino acids. The CDR3 is CASSSIRTLRTGYEQYF. The CDR3 nucleotides read TGTGCCAGCAGCTCAATCAGGACACTCAGAACCGGCTACGAGCAGTACTTC.

This clone was counted once. The chain has TRBV6-5 and TRBJ1-2, with a tentative D call TRBD1 (5 bases). The CDR3 has 13 amino acids. V was shortened by 10 bases and J by 6 bases, with 18 bases between the two germline ends. Germline-derived CDR1 and CDR2 are MNHEY and SVGAGI. CDR3 sequence: CATNPGRGDGYTF. In DNA form, the CDR3 reads TGTGCCACCAATCCCGGGCGGGGGGATGGCTACACCTTC.

The rearrangement links TRBV19 to TRBJ1-2; weak D call: TRBD1 (6 bases). The germline V and J ends were trimmed by 1 base and 2 bases, with 11 bases remaining between them. The CDR3 has 15 amino acids. The germline CDR1 and CDR2 sequences are LNHDA and SQIVND (reference sequence). CDR3: CASSIGGQYNYGYTF. The CDR3 DNA is TGTGCCAGTAGTATAGGAGGACAGTACAACTATGGCTACACCTTC.

This clone was picked up a small number of times. V gene TRBV5-6 combines with J gene TRBJ2-3, with 7 nucleotides matching TRBD2. The CDR3 extends over 18 amino acids. Germline CDR1 and CDR2: SGHDT and YYEEEE. V gave up 4 bases and J gave up 1 base; unmatched junction bases: 15. This CDR3 is CASSRGELLGSGTDTQYF. The CDR3 nucleotides read TGTGCCAGCAGCCGGGGGGAACTACTAGGATCGGGCACAGATACGCAGTATTTT.

This clone occurred a few times. This chain links TRBV6-1 with TRBJ2-1; weak D call: TRBD1 (6 bases). Trimming took off 5 bases at V and 7 bases at J, with 12 bases between the two ends. This CDR3 has 13 residues. The germline V gene has CDR1 MNHNS and CDR2 SASEGT. CDR3 amino acids: CASSLDSTNEQFF. The CDR3 bases are TGTGCCAGCAGTCTGGACAGCACGAATGAGCAGTTCTTC.

This rearrangement joins TRBV18 to TRBJ1-2, with 9 bases that match TRBD1. CDR1 KGHSH and CDR2 LQKENI come from the germline V gene. This CDR3 comprises 14 residues. With V trimmed by 3 bases and J by 6 bases, 5 bases remained unmatched. The CDR3 bases are TGTGCCAGCTCACCCGCCGGGACAGGGAATGGCTACACCTTC. Translated, it gives CASSPAGTGNGYTF.

The chain is built from TRBV18 and TRBJ1-3; 7 positions match TRBD1. CDR1 KGHSH and CDR2 LQKENI come from the germline V gene. The CDR3 is 13 amino acids. V lost 6 bases to trimming and J lost 6 bases; unmatched junction nucleotides: 5. CDR3 nucleotides: TGTGCCAGCTCGCCGGACAGGCCAAACACCATATATTTT. This translates into CASSPDRPNTIYF.

This clone showed up just a few times. Germline is not matched at one junction end, which may reflect a read error. The rearrangement uses TRBV6-1 and TRBJ1-3, with D perhaps TRBD1 (6 bases). This CDR3 region has 14 residues. Germline-derived CDR1 and CDR2 are MNHNS and SASEGT. CDR3 protein: CASNENRAGNTIYF. The CDR3, as DNA: TGTGCCAGCAATGAAAACAGGGCCGGAAACACCATATATTTT.

This clone showed up just a few times. The V gene is TRBV7-2, the J gene TRBJ1-3; D remains ambiguous. Germline CDR1 reads SGHTA; CDR2 reads FQGNSA. The CDR3 is 14 amino acids. The V end lost 5 bases, the J end lost 2 bases, and 10 bases lay between the germline ends. The CDR3 region is CASSPGRAGNTIYF. CDR3 DNA: TGTGCCAGCAGCCCAGGACGGGCTGGAAACACCATATATTTT.

The sample holds one count of this clone. The chain combines TRBV6-1 with TRBJ2-3, with D perhaps matching TRBD2 (6 bases). CDR1 is MNHNS and CDR2 is SASEGT in the germline V gene. The V gene lost 5 bases and the J gene lost 1 base, with 13 bases spanning the gap. The CDR3 is 15 residues long. The CDR3 coding sequence is TGTGCCAGCAGTCCAGGGCGGGGAGGCACAGATACGCAGTATTTT. Its translation: CASSPGRGGTDTQYF.

This CDR3 reads CASSSGQGARDGYTF. The CDR3 region has the DNA TGCGCCAGCAGCTCGGGACAGGGGGCGCGGGATGGCTACACCTTC. The V call is TRBV5-1, the J call TRBJ1-2, with 12 nucleotides matching TRBD1. The CDR3 spans 15 residues. Trimming took 3 bases from V and 6 from J; bases not matched to a gene: 6. Germline CDR1 is SGHRS and CDR2 is YFSETQ.

This chain connects TRBV27 to TRBJ1-2, with D perhaps TRBD1 (5 bases). The V and J ends lost 0 bases and 3 bases respectively, with 14 bases between them. From germline, CDR1 is MNHEY and CDR2 SMNVEV (reference sequence). CDR3 length: 16 amino acids. As DNA, the CDR3 is TGTGCCAGCAGTTTATCCCTTTCGACAGCAGACTATGGCTACACCTTC. This sequence encodes CASSLSLSTADYGYTF.

The chain uses TRBV7-2 and TRBJ1-6; 8 nucleotides line up with TRBD1. Germline assignment: CDR1 SGHTA and CDR2 FQGNSA. CDR3 length equals 13 residues. J lost 10 bases, V lost 5 bases, and 4 bases had no gene match. CDR3 coding DNA: TGTGCCAGCAGCCCGGACAGGGACTCACCCCTCCACTTT. It yields the protein CASSPDRDSPLHF.

The chain employs TRBV29-1 and TRBJ1-2, with D uncertain. The V gene lost 0 bases and the J gene lost 5 bases, with 13 bases spanning the gap. Germline V lookup: CDR1 SQVTM, CDR2 ANQGSEA. The CDR3 covers 14 residues. The CDR3 DNA is TGCAGCGTTGAAGATAGTAGGAGGACGTATGGCTACACCTTC. This translates into CSVEDSRRTYGYTF.

The table lists this clone with a few counts. V and J are TRBV14 and TRBJ1-6; perhaps TRBD1 as D (5 bases). The germline V gene has CDR1 SGHDN and CDR2 FVKESK. The germline V and J ends were trimmed by 4 bases and 0 bases, with 13 bases remaining between them. This CDR3 is 17 amino acids long. CDR3 DNA: TGTGCCAGCAGCCGTCTGGGCGGGGGCTCCTATAATTCACCCCTCCACTTT. This gives the protein CASSRLGGGSYNSPLHF.

The chain carries TRBV7-2 and TRBJ1-5, with TRBD1 as a possible D gene (5 bases). The CDR3 runs 16 residues. Trimming removed 0 bases at V and 0 bases at J, with 9 bases between. Germline V gene data show CDR1 as SGHTA and CDR2 as FQGNSA. The CDR3 region is CASSLAGGNSNQPQHF. CDR3 nucleotide sequence: TGTGCCAGCAGCTTAGCGGGGGGAAATAGCAATCAGCCCCAGCATTTT. Drawing the rest from reference TRBV7-2 and TRBJ1-5, the complete variable domain is GAGVSQSPSNKVTEKGKDVELRCDPISGHTALYWYRQSLGQGLEFLIYFQGNSAPDKSGLPSDRFSAERTGGSVSTLTIQRTQQEDSAVYLCASSLAGGNSNQPQHFGDGTRLSIL.

The chain is built from TRBV18 and TRBJ1-1, with TRBD1 identical over 9 bases. The CDR3 consists of 16 residues. CDR1 is KGHSH and CDR2 is LQKENI in the germline V gene. The trim removed 6 bases at V and 3 bases at J, leaving 11 bases unmatched. The CDR3 DNA reads as TGTGCCAGCTCCCGGGACAGGGTGGGTAGCTACACTGAAGCTTTCTTT. It encodes CASSRDRVGSYTEAFF.

The chain uses TRBV6-5 and TRBJ1-2, with unresolved D. The CDR3 covers 16 residues. Germline lookup yields CDR1 MNHEY and CDR2 SVGAGI. Trimming left V 0 bases short and J 3 bases short, with 14 bases between. The chain's CDR3 is CASSYSSVSTHYGYTF. As DNA, the CDR3 is TGTGCCAGCAGTTACTCGAGTGTCAGCACGCACTATGGCTACACCTTC.

A few counts support this clone. The chain recombines TRBV7-6 with TRBJ1-4; D is undetermined. Per the germline V gene, CDR1 is SGHVS and CDR2 is FNYEAQ. Trimming cost V 0 bases and J 5 bases, with 10 bases left between them. CDR3 length equals 15 residues. The CDR3: CASSLAEGSNEKLFF. CDR3 DNA sequence: TGTGCCAGCAGCTTAGCAGAGGGCTCAAATGAAAAACTGTTTTTT.